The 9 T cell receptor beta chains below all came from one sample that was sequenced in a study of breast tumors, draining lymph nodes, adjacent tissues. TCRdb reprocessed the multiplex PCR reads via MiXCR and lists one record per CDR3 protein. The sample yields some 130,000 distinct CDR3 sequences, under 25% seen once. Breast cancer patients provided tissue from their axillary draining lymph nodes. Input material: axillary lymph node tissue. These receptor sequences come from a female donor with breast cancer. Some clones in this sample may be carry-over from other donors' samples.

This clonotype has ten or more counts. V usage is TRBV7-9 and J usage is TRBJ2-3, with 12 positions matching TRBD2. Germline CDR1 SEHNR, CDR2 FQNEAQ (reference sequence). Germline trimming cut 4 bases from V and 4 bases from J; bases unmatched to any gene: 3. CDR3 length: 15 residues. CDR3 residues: CASSSSGRAPDTQYF. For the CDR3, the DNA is TGTGCCAGCAGCTCTAGCGGGAGGGCCCCAGATACGCAGTATTTT. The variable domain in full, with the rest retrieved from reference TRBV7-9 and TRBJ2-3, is DTGVSQNPRHKITKRGQNVTFRCDPISEHNRLYWYRQTLGQGPEFLTYFQNEAQLEKSRLLSDRFSAERPKGSFSTLEIQRTEQGDSAMYLCASSSSGRAPDTQYFGPGTRLTVL.

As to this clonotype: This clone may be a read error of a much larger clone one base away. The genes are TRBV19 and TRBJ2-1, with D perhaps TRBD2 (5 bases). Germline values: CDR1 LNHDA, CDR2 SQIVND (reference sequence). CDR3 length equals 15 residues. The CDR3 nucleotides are TGTGCCAGTACCCATGGAGGTTCCTCCTACAATAAGCAGTTCTTC. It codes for CASTHGGSSYNKQFF.

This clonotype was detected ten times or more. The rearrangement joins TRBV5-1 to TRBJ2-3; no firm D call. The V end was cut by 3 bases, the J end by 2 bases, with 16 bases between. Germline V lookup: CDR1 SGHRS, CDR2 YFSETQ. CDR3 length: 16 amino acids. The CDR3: CASSSRSPFPTDTQYF. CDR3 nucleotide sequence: TGCGCCAGCAGCTCGCGTAGTCCGTTCCCCACAGATACGCAGTATTTT.

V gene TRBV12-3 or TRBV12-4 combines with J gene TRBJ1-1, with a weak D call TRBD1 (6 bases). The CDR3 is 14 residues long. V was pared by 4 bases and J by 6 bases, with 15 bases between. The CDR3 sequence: CASSSGHRSAEAFF. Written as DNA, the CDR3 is TGTGCCAGCAGTTCGGGACACCGGAGTGCTGAAGCTTTCTTT.

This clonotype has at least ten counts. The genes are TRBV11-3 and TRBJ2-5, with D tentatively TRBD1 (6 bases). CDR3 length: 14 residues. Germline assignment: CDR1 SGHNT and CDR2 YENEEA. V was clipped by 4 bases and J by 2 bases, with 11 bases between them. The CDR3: CASSSRTAQETQYF. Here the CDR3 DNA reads TGTGCCAGCAGCTCTCGGACAGCACAAGAGACCCAGTACTTC.

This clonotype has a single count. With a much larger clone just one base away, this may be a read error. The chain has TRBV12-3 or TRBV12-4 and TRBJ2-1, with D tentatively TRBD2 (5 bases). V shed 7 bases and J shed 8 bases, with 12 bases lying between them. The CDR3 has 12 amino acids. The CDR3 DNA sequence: TGTGCCAGCAACCTAGCCACCGATGAGCAGTTCTTC. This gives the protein CASNLATDEQFF.

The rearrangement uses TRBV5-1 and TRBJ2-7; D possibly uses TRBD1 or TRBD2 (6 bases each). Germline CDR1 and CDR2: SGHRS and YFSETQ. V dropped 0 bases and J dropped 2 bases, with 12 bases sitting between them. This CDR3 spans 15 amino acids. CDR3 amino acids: CASSLGQEGTYEQYF. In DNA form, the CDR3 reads TGCGCCAGCAGCTTGGGACAGGAGGGGACCTACGAGCAGTACTTC.

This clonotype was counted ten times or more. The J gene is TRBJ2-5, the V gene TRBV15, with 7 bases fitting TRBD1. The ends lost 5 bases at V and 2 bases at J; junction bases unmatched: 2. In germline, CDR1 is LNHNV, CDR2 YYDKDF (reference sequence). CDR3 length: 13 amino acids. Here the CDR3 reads CATSWGQQETQYF. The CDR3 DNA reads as TGTGCCACCAGCTGGGGACAGCAAGAGACCCAGTACTTC.

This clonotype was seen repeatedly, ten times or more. The CDR3 nucleotides are TGTGCCAGCAGTTACCCCCTAGCGGGAGGGCCAAATGAGCAGTTCTTC. This translates into CASSYPLAGGPNEQFF. The rearrangement uses TRBV6-6 and TRBJ2-1, with 12 bases that match TRBD2. The V and J ends lost 2 bases and 7 bases, in that order; junction bases with no gene match: 6. The CDR3 contains 16 residues. The V gene's germline CDR1 is MNHNY and CDR2 SVGAGI (reference sequence).